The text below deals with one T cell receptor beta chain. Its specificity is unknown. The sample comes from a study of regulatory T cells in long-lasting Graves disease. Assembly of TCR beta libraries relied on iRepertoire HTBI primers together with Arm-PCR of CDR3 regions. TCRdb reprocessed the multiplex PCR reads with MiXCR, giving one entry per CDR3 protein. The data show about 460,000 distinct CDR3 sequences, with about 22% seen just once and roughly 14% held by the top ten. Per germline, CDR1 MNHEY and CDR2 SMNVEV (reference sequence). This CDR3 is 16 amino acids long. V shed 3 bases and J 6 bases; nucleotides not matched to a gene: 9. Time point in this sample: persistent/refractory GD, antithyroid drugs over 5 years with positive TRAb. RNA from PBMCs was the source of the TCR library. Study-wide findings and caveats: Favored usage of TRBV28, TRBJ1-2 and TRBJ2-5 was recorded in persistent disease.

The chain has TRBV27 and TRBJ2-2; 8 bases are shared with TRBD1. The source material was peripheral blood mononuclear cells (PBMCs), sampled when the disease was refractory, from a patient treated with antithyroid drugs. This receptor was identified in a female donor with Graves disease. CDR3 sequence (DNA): TGTGCCAGCAGTTTTAACAGGGGGAGTGGGGCCGGGGAGCTGTTTTTT. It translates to CASSFNRGSGAGELFF.